This passage covers 28 T cell receptor beta chains from one sample sequenced in a study of blood T cell repertoires in COVID-19 (TCRdb year 2020). The library came from the immunoSEQ multiplex PCR assay. TCRdb re-hosts the immuneACCESS table, in-frame sequences only. Its copies lack some clones; in the studies checked, an unresolved V gene accounts for under half of them, and the cause for the rest is not known. The sample yields about 240,000 clones; about four fifths were counted once. The ten largest clones represent approximately 9.6% of the sample. The sample consisted of peripheral blood. All receptors come from a woman of 80 years or more with acute or convalescent COVID-19.

The chain employs TRBV7-6 and TRBJ2-7, with a tentative D call TRBD1 (6 bases). Germline loops: CDR1 SGHVS, CDR2 FNYEAQ. The CDR3 contains 15 residues. Trimming left V 2 bases short and J 6 bases short, with 17 bases between. DNA for the CDR3: TGTGCCAGCAGCTTAAAGGGGACACCCTCGGGCGAGCAGTACTTC. It is translated as CASSLKGTPSGEQYF.

The rearrangement links TRBV19 to TRBJ1-1; 8 nucleotides align to TRBD1. The CDR3 spans 15 residues. Germline CDR1 and CDR2: LNHDA and SQIVND (reference sequence). V lost 6 bases, J lost 4 bases, and 10 bases stayed unmatched. This CDR3 reads CASSLRTGRATEAFF. The CDR3, as DNA: TGTGCCAGTAGCCTTAGGACAGGGAGGGCCACTGAAGCTTTCTTT. Using reference TRBV19 and TRBJ1-1 for the parts outside the CDR3, the full variable domain is DGGITQSPKYLFRKEGQNVTLSCEQNLNHDAMYWYRQDPGQGLRLIYYSQIVNDFQKGDIAEGYSVSREKKESFPLTVTSAQKNPTAFYLCASSLRTGRATEAFFGQGTRLTVV.

The rearrangement links TRBV7-2 to TRBJ2-7; tentative D call: TRBD2 (5 bases). Germline V gene sequence: CDR1 SGHTA, CDR2 FQGNSA. V lost 5 bases to trimming and J lost 7 bases, with 15 bases between them. The CDR3 runs 13 residues. The CDR3 nucleotides read TGTGCCAGCAGCCTCCGAGACCCGGGGGAGCAGTACTTC. It translates to CASSLRDPGEQYF.

This clone has more than one count but fewer than ten. This chain's CDR3 is CASNLGGGQPQHF. CDR3 DNA sequence: TGTGCCAGCAACCTAGGGGGCGGTCAGCCCCAGCATTTT. The V call is TRBV2, the J call TRBJ1-5; the match to TRBD1 covers 7 bases. With V trimmed by 7 bases and J by 6 bases, 6 bases remained unmatched. Germline V gene sequence: CDR1 SNHLY, CDR2 FYNNEI. The CDR3 is made up of 13 amino acids.

This clone was seen only a few times. This sequence joins TRBV28 and TRBJ1-2; 7 bases agree with TRBD1. This CDR3 is 13 amino acids long. V lost 7 bases to trimming and J lost 10 bases; unmatched junction nucleotides: 12. CDR1 MDHEN and CDR2 SYDVKM come from the germline V gene. CDR3 sequence reads: CASNPPGQYDYTF. DNA of the CDR3: TGTGCCAGCAATCCCCCGGGACAGTACGACTACACCTTC.

J is TRBJ2-1 and V is TRBV3-1 (or the pseudogene TRBV3-2); TRBD1 matches at 9 bases. Germline V gene sequence: CDR1 LGHDT, CDR2 YNNKEL (reference sequence). The CDR3 runs to 17 residues. J gave up 0 bases and V 2 bases, and 5 bases lay outside the gene matches. This CDR3 is CASSQPQGASSYNEQFF. DNA of the CDR3: TGTGCCAGCAGCCAACCACAGGGGGCAAGCTCCTACAATGAGCAGTTCTTC.

Here the CDR3 DNA reads TGTGCCTGGAGTAGCCCCATAGCGGGGTACACAGATACGCAGTATTTT. Translated, it gives CAWSSPIAGYTDTQYF. The chain employs TRBV30 and TRBJ2-3, with 8 bases identical to TRBD2. V was clipped by 2 bases and J by 2 bases; unmatched bases: 9. CDR3 length: 16 residues. Germline values: CDR1 GTSNPN, CDR2 SVGIG (reference sequence).

This chain connects TRBV2 to TRBJ1-5; D is possibly TRBD1 (6 bases). The V gene's germline CDR1 is SNHLY and CDR2 FYNNEI. V was cut by 10 bases and J by 2 bases, with 18 bases left in between. CDR3 length equals 15 residues. CDR3 DNA: TGTGCCACGGGACAAGCTACCTTCGGCAATCAGCCCCAGCATTTT. Translating it yields CATGQATFGNQPQHF.

This chain joins TRBV28 and TRBJ1-5, with 8 positions matching TRBD1. The CDR3 totals 15 residues. Trimming took 3 bases from V and 4 from J; bases not matched to a gene: 5. Germline V gene sequence: CDR1 MDHEN, CDR2 SYDVKM. CDR3 bases: TGTGCCAGCAGTTTGGGGACAGGTATTAATCAGCCCCAGCATTTT. Protein sequence: CASSLGTGINQPQHF.

The rearrangement links TRBV5-4 to TRBJ2-1; 11 nucleotides align to TRBD1. CDR1 is SGHNT and CDR2 is YYREEE in the germline V gene (reference sequence). The CDR3 covers 16 residues. J lost 9 bases, V lost 3 bases, and 11 bases had no gene match. CDR3 nucleotide sequence: TGTGCCAGCAGCTCTCTTGCCGGACAGGGGGCGGGTGAGCAGTTCTTC. This translates into CASSSLAGQGAGEQFF.

The chain combines TRBV28 with TRBJ2-7, with 9 nucleotides matching TRBD1. The J segment lost 2 bases and the V segment lost 6 bases, leaving 8 bases of the junction unmatched. Germline values: CDR1 MDHEN, CDR2 SYDVKM. This CDR3 is built from 15 residues. As DNA, the CDR3 is TGTGCCAGCAGCTCCGGGACAGGGATCCCCTACGAGCAGTACTTC. Protein: CASSSGTGIPYEQYF. The whole variable domain, remainder taken from reference TRBV28 and TRBJ2-7, is DVKVTQSSRYLVKRTGEKVFLECVQDMDHENMFWYRQDPGLGLRLIYFSYDVKMKEKGDIPEGYSVSREKKERFSLILESASTNQTSMYLCASSSGTGIPYEQYFGPGTRLTVT.

The chain carries TRBV3-1 (or the pseudogene TRBV3-2) and TRBJ1-1; D is possibly TRBD1 (6 bases). This CDR3 comprises 16 residues. Germline V lookup: CDR1 LGHDT, CDR2 YNNKEL (reference sequence). V gave up 2 bases and J gave up 0 bases, with 13 bases separating them. The CDR3 loop is CASSQSGGPLNTEAFF. The CDR3 nucleotides read TGTGCCAGCAGCCAAAGCGGGGGGCCATTGAACACTGAAGCTTTCTTT.

This clone was recorded once. The V and J genes are TRBV5-1 and TRBJ2-1; D may be TRBD1 (5 bases). This CDR3 has 15 residues. V lost 4 bases, J lost 0 bases, and 11 bases lay in between. Germline V gene sequence: CDR1 SGHRS, CDR2 YFSETQ. As DNA, the CDR3 is TGCGCCAGCAGCCCGACAGAGAACTCCTACAATGAGCAGTTCTTC. It codes for CASSPTENSYNEQFF.

This clone was recorded once. The chain has TRBV5-6 and TRBJ2-7, with D possibly being TRBD2 (6 bases). With 2 bases removed from V and 4 bases from J, the gap between germline ends came to 16 bases. The CDR3 has 15 residues. The V gene's germline CDR1 is SGHDT and CDR2 YYEEEE. CDR3 sequence reads: CASSFFVGEVYEQYF. CDR3 sequence (DNA): TGTGCCAGCAGCTTCTTCGTGGGGGAGGTTTACGAGCAGTACTTC.

The chain combines TRBV5-5 with TRBJ2-7, with 11 bases aligning to TRBD1. The germline gives CDR1 SGHKS, CDR2 YYEKEE (reference sequence). CDR3 size: 15 residues. The trim removed 0 bases at V and 4 bases at J, leaving 3 bases unmatched. CDR3 sequence: CASSLAWDRGYEQYF. Written as DNA, the CDR3 is TGTGCCAGCAGCTTGGCTTGGGACAGGGGGTACGAGCAGTACTTC.

The chain recombines TRBV15 with TRBJ1-3; possibly TRBD1 for D (5 bases). The germline V and J ends were trimmed by 4 bases and 3 bases, with 7 bases remaining between them. This CDR3 comprises 13 residues. Germline CDR1 and CDR2: LNHNV and YYDKDF (reference sequence). The CDR3 is CATSTRVGNTIYF. The DNA of the CDR3 is TGTGCCACCAGCACCAGGGTTGGAAACACCATATATTTT. Looking up the rest from reference TRBV15 and TRBJ1-3 gives the full variable domain: DAMVIQNPRYQVTQFGKPVTLSCSQTLNHNVMYWYQQKSSQAPKLLFHYYDKDFNNEADTPDNFQSRRPNTSFCFLDIRSPGLGDTAMYLCATSTRVGNTIYFGEGSWLTVV.

This clone was picked up a small number of times. The chain employs TRBV12-3 or TRBV12-4 and TRBJ1-6; D call uncertain. Between the trimmed V and J ends, which lost 8 bases and 9 bases, there was a span of 11 bases. The CDR3 has 12 amino acids. The CDR3 here is CASRRGSSPLHF. CDR3 nucleotides: TGTGCCAGCCGGCGAGGAAGTTCACCCCTCCACTTT.

The chain combines TRBV2 with TRBJ1-3; TRBD1 agrees at 9 bases. The CDR3 is 14 residues long. CDR1 is SNHLY, CDR2 FYNNEI, per germline. The J segment lost 4 bases and the V segment lost 5 bases, leaving 3 bases of the junction unmatched. The DNA for the CDR3 is TGTGCCAGCAGTCGGGACAGGGTCGGAAACACCATATATTTT. The encoded protein is CASSRDRVGNTIYF.

The chain employs TRBV5-1 and TRBJ2-2; TRBD2 is a possible D gene (6 bases). The CDR3 covers 15 residues. Germline CDR1 SGHRS, CDR2 YFSETQ. Between the trimmed V and J ends, which lost 4 bases and 5 bases, there was a span of 15 bases. As DNA, the CDR3 is TGCGCCAGCAGCGGGGGGACTTTGGGGACCGGGGAGCTGTTTTTT. This translates into CASSGGTLGTGELFF. The full variable domain, rest sourced from reference TRBV5-1 and TRBJ2-2, is KAGVTQTPRYLIKTRGQQVTLSCSPISGHRSVSWYQQTPGQGLQFLFEYFSETQRNKGNFPGRFSGRQFSNSRSEMNVSTLELGDSALYLCASSGGTLGTGELFFGEGSRLTVL.

V gene TRBV19 combines with J gene TRBJ2-1, with 10 nucleotides matching TRBD2. The junction had 6 bases not matched to a gene; V was cut back by 3 bases and J by 7 bases. Germline assignment: CDR1 LNHDA and CDR2 SQIVND (reference sequence). CDR3 length equals 15 residues. The CDR3 DNA reads as TGTGCCAGTAGTATTGAGCTAGCGGGGGTAAATGAGCAGTTCTTC. Protein sequence: CASSIELAGVNEQFF.

This chain joins TRBV30 and TRBJ2-3, with TRBD1 matching over 8 bases. Germline V gene sequence: CDR1 GTSNPN, CDR2 SVGIG (reference sequence). This CDR3 has 17 amino acids. V lost 4 bases and J lost 5; bases outside the gene matches: 17. CDR3 DNA: TGTGCCTGGACCGGTCCCGGGACAGGAGGGGGGCGAGATACGCAGTATTTT. This codes for CAWTGPGTGGGRDTQYF.

The chain recombines TRBV6-5 with TRBJ2-3, with 7 bases identical to TRBD1. With 4 bases clipped from V and 3 bases from J, the junction kept 10 bases outside the gene matches. The CDR3 loop spans 16 amino acids. Germline-derived CDR1 and CDR2 are MNHEY and SVGAGI. DNA for the CDR3: TGTGCCAGCAGTTCTCCAGGGGGTCTATCAACAGATACGCAGTATTTT. Protein: CASSSPGGLSTDTQYF.

CDR3 in DNA: TGTGCCAGCAGTCGGTACGGCGGCTACGAGCAGTACTTC. This encodes CASSRYGGYEQYF. The chain employs TRBV6-5 and TRBJ2-7; D remains unclear. V gave up 5 bases and J gave up 3 bases, with 11 bases separating them. CDR1 and CDR2 (germline): MNHEY, SVGAGI. The CDR3 has 13 amino acids.

This chain uses TRBV7-3 with TRBJ2-2; TRBD1 aligns across 8 bases. This CDR3 spans 17 amino acids. Germline values: CDR1 SGHTA, CDR2 FQGTGA. V lost 5 bases, J lost 3 bases, and 11 bases stayed unmatched. CDR3 in DNA: TGTGCCAGCAGCACGACAGGGGCCTTATCTGACACCGGGGAGCTGTTTTTT. Its translation: CASSTTGALSDTGELFF.

The CDR3 sequence: CASSQDRTTSTDTQYF. CDR3 coding DNA: TGTGCCAGCAGCCAAGATCGGACAACTAGCACAGATACGCAGTATTTT. The V call is TRBV3-1 (or the pseudogene TRBV3-2), the J call TRBJ2-3; perhaps TRBD1 as D (5 bases). CDR3 length: 16 amino acids. Trimming removed 0 bases from V and 0 bases from J, with 10 bases in between. Germline CDR1 and CDR2: LGHDT and YNNKEL (reference sequence).

This clone was seen a handful of times. The chain combines TRBV6-5 with TRBJ2-2, with 8 bases matching TRBD1. Germline loops: CDR1 MNHEY, CDR2 SVGAGI. This CDR3 spans 15 amino acids. V lost 5 bases and J lost 4; bases outside the gene matches: 6. CDR3 sequence: CASSPLGQGTGELFF. The CDR3 DNA reads TGTGCCAGCAGTCCCCTAGGACAGGGCACCGGGGAGCTGTTTTTT.

The chain combines TRBV7-9 with TRBJ2-1, with a weak D call TRBD2 (6 bases). This CDR3 has 19 residues. The germline V gene has CDR1 SEHNR and CDR2 FQNEAQ (reference sequence). V was trimmed by 2 bases and J by 0 bases, leaving 20 bases between them. The CDR3 DNA reads TGTGCCAGCAGCTTATCGGGTCACCGTGCCGGGAGCTCCTACAATGAGCAGTTCTTC. It encodes CASSLSGHRAGSSYNEQFF.

The chain couples TRBV7-3 to TRBJ2-2; 8 bases are shared with TRBD1. This CDR3 contains 16 residues. V shed 5 bases, J shed 2 bases, and the junction held 7 bases outside the gene matches. Germline values: CDR1 SGHTA, CDR2 FQGTGA. The CDR3 DNA reads as TGTGCCAGCAGCCCAACTGACAGGGGCAACACCGGGGAGCTGTTTTTT. The encoded protein is CASSPTDRGNTGELFF.